This T cell receptor beta chain was captured by sequencing in a study of CD8 T cells in Susac syndrome. Findings and limits, study-wide: The study's TCR sequencing and HLA analysis drew on a certain number of individuals. That number was acknowledged as relatively small.

Sequencing of TCR beta covered CD8+ and CD4+ T cells obtained from blood. Note on this clonotype: Its target is not known.

Between the trimmed V and J ends, which lost 2 bases and 5 bases, there was a span of 13 bases. The CDR3 length is 15 residues. Germline V lookup: CDR1 MNHEY, CDR2 SVGEGT. Random-hexamer reverse transcription was applied to about 0.5 to 1 ug RNA. An immunoSEQ multiplex PCR generated amplified TCR beta CDR3 products spanning 54 Vbeta and 13 Jbeta. TCRdb used MiXCR to reprocess the immunoSEQ multiplex PCR reads, holding one entry per CDR3 protein. Among over 350,000 distinct CDR3 sequences listed, more than 80% were seen once. Source material: CD8+ T cells from PBMCs. The clonotype comes from a human donor with multiple sclerosis. The V and J genes are TRBV6-2 or TRBV6-3 and TRBJ1-5; D might be TRBD1 (6 bases). The CDR3 DNA follows: TGTGCCAGCAGTTACGGTTACGGGGGCGATCAGCCCCAGCATTTT. Translation: CASSYGYGGDQPQHF.